This T cell receptor (beta chain) was captured by sequencing in a study of monozygotic twins with inflammatory bowel disease. General study results and limits: No difference was seen in repertoire similarity between concordant and discordant twins, possibly from limited power. Evidence did not back any single strong signal or clonotype linked to IBD.

TCRdb re-called the 5' RACE reads, yielding one record per CDR3 amino acid sequence without DNA. The sample table sets out about 110,000 distinct CDR3 sequences. About this clonotype itself: As yet, its antigen is unknown.

CDR1 and CDR2 (germline): SGHDN, FVKESK. The CDR3 has 12 residues. The TCR comes from a human donor with ulcerative colitis or Crohn's disease, or a healthy co-twin of an affected twin (not recorded which). This rearrangement joins TRBV14 to TRBJ2-2. The sample taken for sequencing was blood. The CDR3 loop is CASSHGSGELFF.